These 20 T cell receptor beta chains share one sample of origin, sequenced in a study of beta chain features in type 1 diabetes. Expressed TCRB transcripts were sequenced, since all the RNA that had been isolated was reverse transcribed. Assay: immunoSEQ multiplex PCR; the TCRdb copy retains only in-frame clones and omits some. This sample has around 40,000 clones, with over 50% found just once. The source material was Tregs from blood. The source is a young woman in good health.

The rearrangement uses TRBV6-1 and TRBJ2-7; 7 positions match TRBD1. CDR3 length: 14 amino acids. V lost 6 bases and J lost 4; bases outside the gene matches: 9. The germline V gene has CDR1 MNHNS and CDR2 SASEGT. In DNA, the CDR3 is TGTGCCAGCAGGGGACAGCCATCCAGATACGAGCAGTACTTC. Translated, it gives CASRGQPSRYEQYF.

J is TRBJ2-2 and V is TRBV5-1; 8 bases align to TRBD1. The CDR3 is 15 amino acids. In germline, CDR1 is SGHRS, CDR2 YFSETQ. The trim removed 2 bases at V and 6 bases at J, leaving 6 bases unmatched. The CDR3 bases are TGCGCCAGCAGCTTTTCTCTACAGGGGGCCGGGGAGCTGTTTTTT. This sequence encodes CASSFSLQGAGELFF.

The chain carries TRBV4-2 and TRBJ1-4; D gene unclear. The V gene's germline CDR1 is LGHNA and CDR2 YNFKEQ. The CDR3 is 16 amino acids. Trimming removed 0 bases at V and 5 bases at J, with 13 bases between. CDR3 nucleotide sequence: TGTGCCAGCAGCCAAGAGGCGGCAGCCGCCAATGAAAAACTGTTTTTT. The encoded protein is CASSQEAAAANEKLFF.

The table lists this clone with a few counts. The chain couples TRBV7-8 to TRBJ2-7, with 9 bases matching TRBD2. There are 17 residues in the CDR3. Germline-derived CDR1 and CDR2 are SGHVS and FQNEAQ. J was trimmed by 5 bases and V by 5 bases; bases with no gene match: 16. CDR3 nucleotide sequence: TGTGCCAGCAGCCCACTAATTAGCGGGAGAACGTTAAACGAGCAGTACTTC. It yields the protein CASSPLISGRTLNEQYF.

The chain couples TRBV14 to TRBJ2-7, with D maybe TRBD2 (7 bases). V was shortened by 0 bases and J by 0 bases, with 30 bases between the two germline ends. CDR1 SGHDN and CDR2 FVKESK come from the germline V gene. There are 22 residues in the CDR3. CDR3 bases: TGTGCCAGCAGCCAAGATCTTGTCAGACGCATTGACAGGCTAGCGGCCTCCTACGAGCAGTACTTC. It encodes CASSQDLVRRIDRLAASYEQYF.

The CDR3 reads CAWRAGTSGDTQYF. DNA of the CDR3: TGTGCCTGGAGGGCCGGCACTAGCGGAGATACGCAGTATTTT. The chain combines TRBV30 with TRBJ2-3, with 8 bases fitting TRBD2. CDR3 size: 14 residues. V trimming: 3 bases; J trimming: 5 bases; junction bases outside the gene matches: 7. Germline V gene lookup returns CDR1 GTSNPN and CDR2 SVGIG (reference sequence).

This clone showed up just once. The J gene is TRBJ1-4, the V gene TRBV5-1; tentatively, D is TRBD1 (6 bases). This CDR3 has 16 residues. V was clipped by 2 bases and J by 3 bases, with 14 bases between them. Per germline, CDR1 SGHRS and CDR2 YFSETQ. CDR3 protein: CASSFRSGDANEKLFF. CDR3 DNA sequence: TGCGCCAGCAGCTTTAGGTCAGGGGATGCTAATGAAAAACTGTTTTTT.

The chain links TRBV5-1 to TRBJ1-4, with 8 bases aligning to TRBD1. The CDR3 has 15 amino acids. Looked up from germline, CDR1 is SGHRS and CDR2 is YFSETQ. J was trimmed by 6 bases and V by 3 bases; bases with no gene match: 7. The CDR3 DNA reads TGCGCCAGCAGCTGGATTGACAGGGGCGATGAAAAACTGTTTTTT. It codes for CASSWIDRGDEKLFF.

The CDR3 DNA is TGTGCCAGCAGCGCCTACCTAGCGGGAGGCACCTTAGAGACCCAGTACTTC. It is translated as CASSAYLAGGTLETQYF. This sequence joins TRBV11-3 and TRBJ2-5; TRBD2 matches 11 bases. The germline V gene has CDR1 SGHNT and CDR2 YENEEA. Losses at the gene ends were 5 bases for V and 4 bases for J; bases not matched to a gene: 12. The CDR3 loop spans 17 amino acids.

This rearrangement joins TRBV4-1 to TRBJ1-1; D is ambiguous. Trimming took 1 base from V and 0 from J, leaving 6 bases between them. Germline V gene data show CDR1 as MGHRA and CDR2 as YSYEKL. The CDR3 is 14 amino acids. CDR3 amino acids: CASSQATVNTEAFF. CDR3 nucleotides: TGCGCCAGCAGCCAAGCGACTGTGAACACTGAAGCTTTCTTT.

V gene TRBV11-3 combines with J gene TRBJ1-1; the D is unclear. This CDR3 contains 13 residues. The ends were cut back, 3 bases at V and 4 bases at J, with 9 bases in the middle. The V gene's germline CDR1 is SGHNT and CDR2 YENEEA. Here the CDR3 reads CASSFSRSTEAFF. The DNA for the CDR3 is TGTGCCAGCAGCTTCTCTCGGAGCACTGAAGCTTTCTTT. The full variable domain, completed using reference TRBV11-3 and TRBJ1-1, is EAGVVQSPRYKIIEKKQPVAFWCNPISGHNTLYWYLQNLGQGPELLIRYENEEAVDDSQLPKDRFSAERLKGVDSTLKIQPAELGDSAVYLCASSFSRSTEAFFGQGTRLTVV.

The V gene is TRBV6-1, the J gene TRBJ2-7; 7 bases are a match to TRBD2. V shed 8 bases and J 6 bases; nucleotides not matched to a gene: 13. CDR1 and CDR2 (germline): MNHNS, SASEGT. This CDR3 spans 14 amino acids. The CDR3 loop reads CASGEGRQDAEQYF. CDR3 coding DNA: TGTGCCAGCGGGGAGGGCCGGCAAGACGCCGAGCAGTACTTC.

The CDR3 loop reads CASSTTGGYYEQYF. CDR3 bases: TGTGCCAGCAGCACCACAGGGGGCTACTACGAGCAGTACTTC. V gene TRBV5-6 combines with J gene TRBJ2-7, with 9 positions matching TRBD1. The CDR3 loop spans 14 amino acids. Germline V lookup: CDR1 SGHDT, CDR2 YYEEEE. V was pared by 4 bases and J by 3 bases, with 5 bases of the junction left unmatched.

The table lists this clone with a few counts. This rearrangement joins TRBV19 to TRBJ2-1; the D gene is possibly TRBD1 (5 bases). Germline V lookup: CDR1 LNHDA, CDR2 SQIVND (reference sequence). V lost 3 bases to trimming and J lost 4 bases, with 22 bases between them. This CDR3 is built from 18 residues. The CDR3 bases are TGTGCCAGTAGTATGGATTTAGCAGGGATAGGGCAATACAATGAGCAGTTCTTC. Protein sequence: CASSMDLAGIGQYNEQFF.

The rearrangement links TRBV7-2 to TRBJ2-3; D may be TRBD2 (6 bases). With 5 bases removed from V and 5 bases from J, the gap between germline ends came to 8 bases. The CDR3 covers 12 residues. Germline V gene data show CDR1 as SGHTA and CDR2 as FQGNSA. The CDR3 protein is CASSVGGDTQYF. The CDR3 DNA sequence: TGTGCCAGCAGCGTCGGGGGAGATACGCAGTATTTT.

The chain combines TRBV6-6 with TRBJ2-7; 7 bases agree with TRBD1. This CDR3 has 14 residues. With V trimmed by 0 bases and J by 2 bases, 1 base remained unmatched. Germline values: CDR1 MNHNY, CDR2 SVGAGI (reference sequence). The CDR3 protein is CASSYSGTAYEQYF. In DNA, the CDR3 is TGTGCCAGCAGTTACTCCGGGACAGCCTACGAGCAGTACTTC.

The rearrangement links TRBV2 to TRBJ1-5; D is unclear. The germline V gene has CDR1 SNHLY and CDR2 FYNNEI. V lost 5 bases and J 5 bases, leaving 4 bases between the germline ends. The CDR3 sequence is 11 residues long. CDR3 bases: TGTGCCAGCAGTCGAGATCAGCCCCAGCATTTT. Its translation is CASSRDQPQHF.

There are a few counts of this clone. The V gene is TRBV28, the J gene TRBJ2-5; a weak D match, TRBD2 (6 bases). V lost 0 bases and J 0 bases, leaving 8 bases between the germline ends. CDR1 is MDHEN and CDR2 is SYDVKM in the germline V gene. The CDR3 runs 15 residues. The chain's CDR3 is CASSLWGDYQETQYF. Written as DNA, the CDR3 is TGTGCCAGCAGTTTATGGGGGGACTACCAAGAGACCCAGTACTTC.

This clone was seen a single time. The genes are TRBV7-8 and TRBJ2-3; no clear D gene. V shed 5 bases and J shed 2 bases, with 14 bases lying between them. The CDR3 spans 15 residues. The germline V gene encodes CDR1 SGHVS and CDR2 FQNEAQ. CDR3 sequence reads: CASSPRGRPTDTQYF. The CDR3 coding sequence is TGTGCCAGCAGCCCCCGAGGCCGCCCCACAGATACGCAGTATTTT.

The rearrangement links TRBV19 to TRBJ2-4, with 7 bases fitting TRBD1. V dropped 6 bases and J dropped 1; count of bases not matched to a gene: 12. The CDR3 is 17 amino acids. Per germline, CDR1 LNHDA and CDR2 SQIVND (reference sequence). CDR3 sequence: CASSIDHRGWAKNIQYF. The CDR3 nucleotides read TGTGCCAGTAGCATCGACCACAGGGGATGGGCCAAAAACATTCAGTACTTC.